The rows below give T cell receptor beta chains drawn from one sample of a study of regulatory T cells in long-lasting Graves disease. In TCRdb, the multiplex PCR reads were re-called with MiXCR into one record per CDR3 protein. Altogether about 460,000 distinct CDR3 sequences are present, approximately 23% being singletons, with the ten largest covering over 10%. The sample was peripheral blood mononuclear cells (PBMCs), taken when the disease was refractory, from a patient treated with antithyroid drugs. All receptors come from a female donor with Graves disease. Both conserved end residues are part of each CDR3. The order of the fields is CDR3 DNA, CDR3 protein, D gene, V gene, clone size, J gene. A D gene is named only where the DNA matches it firmly. The size field is filled for only some rows; it gives once, few, many or a size class.

CDR3 DNA: TGTGCCAGCAGCGCACCCGGTGAAGCAGCCCCTGTCACTGAAGCTTTCTTT
CDR3 protein: CASSAPGEAAPVTEAFF
D gene: NA
V gene: TRBV9
clone size: few
J gene: TRBJ1-1

CDR3 DNA: TGTGCCAGCAGTGTTCACGAGCAGTACTTC
CDR3 protein: CASSVHEQYF
D gene: NA
V gene: TRBV2
clone size: many
J gene: TRBJ2-7

CDR3 DNA: TGCAGCGCCGCCCCCTCGAACAGAGATACGCAGTATTTT
CDR3 protein: CSAAPSNRDTQYF
D gene: NA
V gene: TRBV29-1
clone size: few
J gene: TRBJ2-3

CDR3 DNA: TGTGCCAGCAGCCCTGGACAGGTAGGGGCCAACGTCCTGACTTTC
CDR3 protein: CASSPGQVGANVLTF
D gene: TRBD1
V gene: TRBV28
clone size: NA
J gene: TRBJ2-6

CDR3 DNA: TGTGCCAGTAAAAGACAGGGCCAGCCCCAGCATTTT
CDR3 protein: CASKRQGQPQHF
D gene: TRBD1
V gene: TRBV19
clone size: few
J gene: TRBJ1-5

CDR3 DNA: TGTGCCAGCAGTATTGCGGGACAGCACTACGAGCAGTACTTC
CDR3 protein: CASSIAGQHYEQYF
D gene: NA
V gene: TRBV12-3/TRBV12-4
clone size: many
J gene: TRBJ2-7

CDR3 DNA: TGTGCCAGCACTCTAGCGGCCGGCGGTTATTTAGACACTGAAGCTTTCTTT
CDR3 protein: CASTLAAGGYLDTEAFF
D gene: NA
V gene: TRBV12-3/TRBV12-4
clone size: few
J gene: TRBJ1-1

CDR3 DNA: TGTGCCAGCAGCGTAGGGGTGGGCGGAGTAGAATCGTCACCCTCCTTC
CDR3 protein: CASSVGVGGVESSPSF
D gene: NA
V gene: TRBV12-3/TRBV12-4
clone size: NA
J gene: TRBJ2-5

CDR3 DNA: TGCAGTGCTAGTGGGGACCGGGTCCAGCCCCAGCATTTT
CDR3 protein: CSASGDRVQPQHF
D gene: NA
V gene: TRBV20-1
clone size: NA
J gene: TRBJ1-5

CDR3 DNA: TGTGCCAGCAGTTACGCCGTTTCCGGGGAGCTGTTTTTT
CDR3 protein: CASSYAVSGELFF
D gene: NA
V gene: TRBV27
clone size: many
J gene: TRBJ2-2

CDR3 DNA: TGTGCCAGCAGCCGGGACCCCCAGGATACGCAGTATTTT
CDR3 protein: CASSRDPQDTQYF
D gene: NA
V gene: TRBV7-2
clone size: NA
J gene: TRBJ2-3

CDR3 DNA: TGTGCCAGCAGCTTAGCTAGGACTAGCGGGCAAGAGACCCAGTACTTC
CDR3 protein: CASSLARTSGQETQYF
D gene: TRBD2
V gene: TRBV7-2
clone size: few
J gene: TRBJ2-5

CDR3 DNA: TGTGCCTGGAGTGTACGAAGGTGGGGCGATGGCTACACCTTC
CDR3 protein: CAWSVRRWGDGYTF
D gene: NA
V gene: TRBV30
clone size: few
J gene: TRBJ1-2

CDR3 DNA: TGTGCCAGCTCACCGTTGGAGGGACCCTACGAGCAGTACTTC
CDR3 protein: CASSPLEGPYEQYF
D gene: NA
V gene: TRBV18
clone size: NA
J gene: TRBJ2-7

CDR3 DNA: TGTGCCAGCAGTTTAATCGATCGGGGAAAACTGTTTTTT
CDR3 protein: CASSLIDRGKLFF
D gene: NA
V gene: TRBV28
clone size: many
J gene: TRBJ1-4

CDR3 DNA: TGTGCCAGCAGGACCGGACCTATCTACACCGGGGAGCTGTTTTTT
CDR3 protein: CASRTGPIYTGELFF
D gene: NA
V gene: TRBV28
clone size: NA
J gene: TRBJ2-2

CDR3 DNA: TGTGCCAGCAGTGAATGGGGACTAGCGGACTACAATGAGCAGTTCTTC
CDR3 protein: CASSEWGLADYNEQFF
D gene: TRBD2
V gene: TRBV2
clone size: NA
J gene: TRBJ2-1

CDR3 DNA: TGTGCCAGCAGCACGGGACTGAGGGTGGAAAAACTGTTTTTT
CDR3 protein: CASSTGLRVEKLFF
D gene: NA
V gene: TRBV12-3/TRBV12-4
clone size: many
J gene: TRBJ1-4